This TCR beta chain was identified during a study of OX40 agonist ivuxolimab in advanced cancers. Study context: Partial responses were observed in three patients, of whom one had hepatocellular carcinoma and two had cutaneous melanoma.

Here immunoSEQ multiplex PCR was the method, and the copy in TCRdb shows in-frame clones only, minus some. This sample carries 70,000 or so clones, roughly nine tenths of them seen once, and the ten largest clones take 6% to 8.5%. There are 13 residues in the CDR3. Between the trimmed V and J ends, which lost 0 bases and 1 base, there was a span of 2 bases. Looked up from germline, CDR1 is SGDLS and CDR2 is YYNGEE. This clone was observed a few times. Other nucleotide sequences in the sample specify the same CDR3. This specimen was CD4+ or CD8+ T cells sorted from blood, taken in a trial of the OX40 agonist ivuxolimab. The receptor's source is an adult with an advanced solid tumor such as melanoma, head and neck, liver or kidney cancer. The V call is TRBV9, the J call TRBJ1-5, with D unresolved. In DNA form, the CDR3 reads TGTGCCAGCAGCGTAGGCAGCAATCAGCCCCAGCATTTT. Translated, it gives CASSVGSNQPQHF.